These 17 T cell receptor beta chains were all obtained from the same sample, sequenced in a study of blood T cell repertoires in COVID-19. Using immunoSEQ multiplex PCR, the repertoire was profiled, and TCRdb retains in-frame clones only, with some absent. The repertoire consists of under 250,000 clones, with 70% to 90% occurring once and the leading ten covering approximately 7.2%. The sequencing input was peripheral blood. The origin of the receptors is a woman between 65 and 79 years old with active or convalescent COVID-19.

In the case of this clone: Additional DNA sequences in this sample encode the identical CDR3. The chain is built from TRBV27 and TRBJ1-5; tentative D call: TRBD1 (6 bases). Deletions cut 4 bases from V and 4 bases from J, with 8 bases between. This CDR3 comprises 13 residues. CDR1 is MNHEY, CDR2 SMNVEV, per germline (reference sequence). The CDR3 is CASSYRENQPQHF. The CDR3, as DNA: TGTGCCAGCAGTTACAGGGAGAATCAGCCCCAGCATTTT.

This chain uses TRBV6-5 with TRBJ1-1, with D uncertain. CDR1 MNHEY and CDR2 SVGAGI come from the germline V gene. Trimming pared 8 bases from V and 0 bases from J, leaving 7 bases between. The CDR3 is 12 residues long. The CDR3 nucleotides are TGTGCCAGCCAGAGCGTGAACACTGAAGCTTTCTTT. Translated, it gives CASQSVNTEAFF.

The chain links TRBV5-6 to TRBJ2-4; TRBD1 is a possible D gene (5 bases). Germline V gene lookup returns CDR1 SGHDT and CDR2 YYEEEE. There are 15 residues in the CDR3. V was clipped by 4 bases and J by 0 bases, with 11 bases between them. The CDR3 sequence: CASSLTVIAKNIQYF. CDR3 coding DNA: TGTGCCAGCAGCCTGACAGTCATAGCCAAAAACATTCAGTACTTC. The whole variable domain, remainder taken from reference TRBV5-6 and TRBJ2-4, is DAGVTQSPTHLIKTRGQQVTLRCSPKSGHDTVSWYQQALGQGPQFIFQYYEEEERQRGNFPDRFSGHQFPNYSSELNVNALLLGDSALYLCASSLTVIAKNIQYFGAGTRLSVL.

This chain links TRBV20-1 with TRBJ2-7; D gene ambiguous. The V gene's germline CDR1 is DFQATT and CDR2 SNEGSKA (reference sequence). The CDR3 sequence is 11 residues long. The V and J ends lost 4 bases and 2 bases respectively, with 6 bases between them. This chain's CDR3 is CSAILAYEQYF. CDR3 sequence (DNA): TGCAGTGCTATCCTCGCCTACGAGCAGTACTTC.

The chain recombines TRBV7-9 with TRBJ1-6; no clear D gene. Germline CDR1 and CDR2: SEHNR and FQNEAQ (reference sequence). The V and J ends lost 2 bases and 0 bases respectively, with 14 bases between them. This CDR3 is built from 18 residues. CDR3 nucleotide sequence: TGTGCCAGCAGCTTACCCCTGGGCCCGAGCTCCTATAATTCACCCCTCCACTTT. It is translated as CASSLPLGPSSYNSPLHF.

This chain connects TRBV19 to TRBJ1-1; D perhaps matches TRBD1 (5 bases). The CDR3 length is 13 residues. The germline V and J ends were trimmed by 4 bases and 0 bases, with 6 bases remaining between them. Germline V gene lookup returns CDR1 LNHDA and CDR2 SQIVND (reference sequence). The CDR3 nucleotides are TGTGCCAGTAGTAAGACAGTGAACACTGAAGCTTTCTTT. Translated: CASSKTVNTEAFF.

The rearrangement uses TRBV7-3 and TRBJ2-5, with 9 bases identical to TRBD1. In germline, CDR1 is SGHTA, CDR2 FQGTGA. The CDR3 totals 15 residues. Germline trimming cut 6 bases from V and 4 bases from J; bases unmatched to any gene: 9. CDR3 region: CASSSTGGALETQYF. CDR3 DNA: TGTGCCAGCAGTTCGACAGGGGGTGCCTTAGAGACCCAGTACTTC. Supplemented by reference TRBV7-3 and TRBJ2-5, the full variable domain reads GAGVSQTPSNKVTEKGKYVELRCDPISGHTALYWYRQSLGQGPEFLIYFQGTGAADDSGLPNDRFFAVRPEGSVSTLKIQRTERGDSAVYLCASSSTGGALETQYFGPGTRLLVL.

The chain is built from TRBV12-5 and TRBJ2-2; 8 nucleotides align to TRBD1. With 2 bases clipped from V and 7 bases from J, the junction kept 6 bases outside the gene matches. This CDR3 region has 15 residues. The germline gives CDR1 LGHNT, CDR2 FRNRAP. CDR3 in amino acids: CASGLRQGAYGELFF. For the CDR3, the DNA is TGTGCTAGTGGTTTGAGGCAGGGGGCTTACGGGGAGCTGTTTTTT. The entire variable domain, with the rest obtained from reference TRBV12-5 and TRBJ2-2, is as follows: DARVTQTPRHKVTEMGQEVTMRCQPILGHNTVFWYRQTMMQGLELLAYFRNRAPLDDSGMPKDRFSAEMPDATLATLKIQPSEPRDSAVYFCASGLRQGAYGELFFGEGSRLTVL.

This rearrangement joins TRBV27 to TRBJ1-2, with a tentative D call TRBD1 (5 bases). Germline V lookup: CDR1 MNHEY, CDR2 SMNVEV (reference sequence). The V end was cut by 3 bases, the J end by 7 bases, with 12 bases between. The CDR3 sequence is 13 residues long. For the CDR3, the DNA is TGTGCCAGCAGTTTCTGGAGGGGCTCTGGCTACACCTTC. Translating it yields CASSFWRGSGYTF.

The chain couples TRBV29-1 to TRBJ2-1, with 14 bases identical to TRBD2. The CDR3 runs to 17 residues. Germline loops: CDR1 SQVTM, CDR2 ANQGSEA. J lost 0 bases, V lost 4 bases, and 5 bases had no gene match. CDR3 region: CSVVGLAGGFSYNEQFF. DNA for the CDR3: TGCAGCGTTGTTGGACTAGCGGGGGGTTTCTCCTACAATGAGCAGTTCTTC.

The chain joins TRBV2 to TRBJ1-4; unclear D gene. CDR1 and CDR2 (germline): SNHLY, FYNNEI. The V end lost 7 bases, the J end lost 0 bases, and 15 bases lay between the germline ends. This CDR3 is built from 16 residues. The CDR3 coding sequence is TGTGCCAGCAAAGACCCTGTGGAGGCAACTAATGAAAAACTGTTTTTT. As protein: CASKDPVEATNEKLFF.

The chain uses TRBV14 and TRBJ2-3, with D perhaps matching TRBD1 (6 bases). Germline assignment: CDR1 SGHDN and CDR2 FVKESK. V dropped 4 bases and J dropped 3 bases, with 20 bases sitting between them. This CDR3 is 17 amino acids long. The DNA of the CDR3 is TGTGCCAGCAGCCCGCTGGGACACGGATATCGGACAGATACGCAGTATTTT. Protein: CASSPLGHGYRTDTQYF. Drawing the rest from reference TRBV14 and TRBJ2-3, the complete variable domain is EAGVTQFPSHSVIEKGQTVTLRCDPISGHDNLYWYRRVMGKEIKFLLHFVKESKQDESGMPNNRFLAERTGGTYSTLKVQPAELEDSGVYFCASSPLGHGYRTDTQYFGPGTRLTVL.

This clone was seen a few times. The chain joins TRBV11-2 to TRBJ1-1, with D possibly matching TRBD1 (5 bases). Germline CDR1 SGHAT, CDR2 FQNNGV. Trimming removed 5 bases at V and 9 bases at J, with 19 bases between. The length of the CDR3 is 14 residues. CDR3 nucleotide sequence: TGTGCCAGCAGCCCCGTTCAGGGCCTTTGGCAAGCTTTCTTT. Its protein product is CASSPVQGLWQAFF.

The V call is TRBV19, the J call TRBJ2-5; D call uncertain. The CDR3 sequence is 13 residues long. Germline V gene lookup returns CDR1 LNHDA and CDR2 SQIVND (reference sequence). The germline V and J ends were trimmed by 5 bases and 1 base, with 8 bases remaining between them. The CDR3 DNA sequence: TGTGCCAGTAGTGGCCATTTCCAAGAGACCCAGTACTTC. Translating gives CASSGHFQETQYF.

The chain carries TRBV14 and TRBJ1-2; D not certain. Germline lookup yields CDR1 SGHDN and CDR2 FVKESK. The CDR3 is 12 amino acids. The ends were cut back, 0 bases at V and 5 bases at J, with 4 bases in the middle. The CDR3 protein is CASSQDPYGYTF. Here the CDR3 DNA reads TGTGCCAGCAGCCAAGATCCGTATGGCTACACCTTC.

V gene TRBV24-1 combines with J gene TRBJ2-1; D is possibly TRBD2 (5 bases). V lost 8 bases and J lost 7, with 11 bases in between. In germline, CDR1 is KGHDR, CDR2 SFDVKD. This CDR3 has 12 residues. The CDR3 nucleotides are TGTGCCACCACTGGACTTAATAATGAGCAGTTCTTC. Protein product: CATTGLNNEQFF.

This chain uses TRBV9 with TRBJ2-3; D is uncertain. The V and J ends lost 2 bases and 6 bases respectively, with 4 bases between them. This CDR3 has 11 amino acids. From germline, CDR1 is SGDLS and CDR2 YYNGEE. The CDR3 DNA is TGTGCCAGCAGCGTGGAGGATACGCAGTATTTT. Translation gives CASSVEDTQYF.